The next 9 T cell receptor beta chains were all read from a single sample in a study of T cells in women clearing cervical HPV infection (dated by TCRdb to 2016 to 2018). Library preparation used the immunoSEQ multiplex PCR assay. Held by TCRdb, this immuneACCESS table contains in-frame sequences only and omits some clones. Under half of the omission traces to an unresolved V gene where checked; the cause of the rest is unknown. This sample's table lists almost 20,000 clones. Around 3.2% of the sample is held by the ten biggest clonotypes. Sequenced sample: blood buffy coat. Receptors originate from a woman between 18 and 70 years old with a cervical HPV16 infection that either progressed to CIN3+ or cleared (not recorded which).

On this clone itself: With the read ending 3 residues before the CDR3 end, the germline J gene is used to fill in that end. The chain employs TRBV20-1 and TRBJ2-1, with D possibly matching TRBD1 (6 bases). The germline V and J ends were trimmed by 6 bases and 2 bases, with 20 bases remaining between them. This CDR3 is built from 16 residues. From germline, CDR1 is DFQATT and CDR2 SNEGSKA (reference sequence). The CDR3 loop is CSAPKHPRGPYNEQFF. The sequenced CDR3 bases are TGCAGTGCCCCCAAACACCCCAGGGGCCCCTACAATGAG.

Details on this clone: The read terminates 3 residues before the CDR3 end, so the remaining end is supplied by the germline J gene. The chain links TRBV30 to TRBJ1-2; 7 bases line up with TRBD1. The CDR3 has 13 residues. The V segment lost 2 bases and the J segment 6 bases; nucleotides outside the gene matches: 6. Germline loops: CDR1 GTSNPN, CDR2 SVGIG (reference sequence). The covered CDR3 bases are TGTGCCTGGAGTATGGGGCAGGGGGATGGC. Its protein is CAWSMGQGDG. The entire CDR3 reads CAWSMGQGDGYTF.

On this clone itself: The read halts 3 residues ahead of the CDR3 end, with the missing end drawn from the germline J gene. The chain uses TRBV5-1 and TRBJ2-3; 7 nucleotides line up with TRBD2. The CDR3 is 15 amino acids. Germline CDR1 is SGHRS and CDR2 is YFSETQ. V lost 5 bases to trimming and J lost 0 bases; unmatched junction nucleotides: 6. This chain's CDR3 is CASRNPAGSTDTQYF. CDR3 bases read: TGCGCCAGCAGAAATCCAGCGGGAAGCACAGATACG.

Note on this clone: The sequenced fragment ends 3 residues before the CDR3 boundary, so the rest is inferred from the germline J gene. This chain connects TRBV5-1 to TRBJ1-3; maybe TRBD1 (5 bases). From germline, CDR1 is SGHRS and CDR2 YFSETQ. Trimming removed 4 bases at V and 2 bases at J, with 16 bases between. This CDR3 contains 16 residues. The sequenced part of the CDR3 DNA is TGCGCCAGCAGCGTTGGAAGCGGGGCGACTGGAAACACC. This translates into CASSVGSGATGNT. The CDR3 in full is CASSVGSGATGNTIYF.

Note on this clone: The read comes to an end 3 residues before the CDR3 does, leaving the germline J gene to fill in the end. The gene calls are TRBV6-1 and TRBJ2-3; 8 bases are shared with TRBD2. This CDR3 region has 15 residues. Trimming removed 4 bases from V and 4 bases from J; junction bases left unmatched: 7. Per the germline V gene, CDR1 is MNHNS and CDR2 is SASEGT. The chain's CDR3 is CASSARGLDPDTQYF. CDR3 DNA (partial): TGTGCCAGCAGTGCCCGGGGACTAGATCCAGATACG.

Of note for this clone: The CDR3 end lies 3 residues beyond the end of the read and is filled in from the germline J gene. The chain links TRBV7-2 to TRBJ1-2; perhaps TRBD1 as D (6 bases). Looked up from germline, CDR1 is SGHTA and CDR2 is FQGNSA. This CDR3 comprises 14 residues. With 4 bases removed from V and 3 bases from J, the gap between germline ends came to 12 bases. The CDR3 DNA, read in part, is TGTGCCAGCAGCTCCAGGGCAGGGGACTATGGC. This encodes CASSSRAGDYG. The full CDR3 sequence reads CASSSRAGDYGYTF. The full variable domain, its missing parts supplied by reference TRBV7-2 and TRBJ1-2, is GAGVSQSPSNKVTEKGKDVELRCDPISGHTALYWYRQSLGQGLEFLIYFQGNSAPDKSGLPSDRFSAERTGGSVSTLTIQRTQQEDSAVYLCASSSRAGDYGYTFGSGTRLTVV.

Regarding this clone: The read terminates 3 residues ahead of where the CDR3 ends, so the germline J gene completes it. The chain employs TRBV2 and TRBJ2-3; 9 bases map to TRBD1. Germline assignment: CDR1 SNHLY and CDR2 FYNNEI. Unmatched junction bases numbered 11, after V lost 8 bases and J lost 5 bases. The CDR3 is made up of 15 amino acids. The CDR3 spells CASGTTGGYGDTQYF. CDR3 bases read: TGTGCCAGCGGAACAACAGGGGGCTATGGAGATACG.

As for this clone: Read data end 3 residues before the CDR3 end; the end is taken from the germline J gene. The V gene is TRBV7-3, the J gene TRBJ2-5, with 12 bases matching TRBD2. Germline V gives CDR1 SGHTA, CDR2 FQGTGA. The CDR3 is made up of 17 amino acids. The trim removed 4 bases at V and 5 bases at J, leaving 11 bases unmatched. This chain's CDR3 is CASSSSGGAGFQETQYF. The sequenced part of the CDR3 DNA is TGTGCCAGCAGCTCTAGCGGGGGGGCAGGTTTTCAGGAGACC.

Details on this clone: The CDR3 goes on 3 residues after the read ends, and that part is filled in from the germline J gene. The chain uses TRBV20-1 and TRBJ2-7; D is perhaps TRBD1 (6 bases). Germline-derived CDR1 and CDR2 are DFQATT and SNEGSKA (reference sequence). There are 14 residues in the CDR3. Trimming stripped 0 bases from V and 2 bases from J, with 11 bases between. The CDR3 sequence is CSARDLRTAYEQYF. CDR3 bases read: TGCAGTGCTAGAGATCTAAGGACAGCCTACGAG.